These 30 T cell receptor beta chains were all obtained from the same sample, sequenced in a study of PD-1 blockade in classical Hodgkin lymphoma. Autologous stem cell transplantation was followed by relapse in every patient, and brentuximab vedotin exposure varied. Repertoires were generated with immunoSEQ multiplex PCR, while TCRdb's copy carries only in-frame clones and drops some. Of 95,000 to 100,000 clones in the sample, about 89% were seen once. The source material was peripheral blood mononuclear cells (PBMCs), sampled before the second cycle of nivolumab. The receptors originated from a human donor with classical Hodgkin lymphoma.

The gene calls are TRBV19 and TRBJ2-7, with no clear D. The length of the CDR3 is 16 residues. The V gene lost 5 bases and the J gene lost 2 bases, with 19 bases spanning the gap. The germline V gene has CDR1 LNHDA and CDR2 SQIVND (reference sequence). CDR3 protein: CASSSPPAVEAYEQYF. The DNA for the CDR3 is TGTGCCAGTAGTTCCCCCCCTGCAGTCGAAGCCTACGAGCAGTACTTC.

The genes are TRBV6-6 and TRBJ2-7, with D unresolved. The V gene's germline CDR1 is MNHNY and CDR2 SVGAGI (reference sequence). The ends were cut back, 0 bases at V and 5 bases at J, with 5 bases in the middle. This CDR3 is 12 amino acids long. The CDR3 region is CASSYSVHEQYF. CDR3 coding DNA: TGTGCCAGCAGTTACTCTGTCCACGAGCAGTACTTC.

The chain links TRBV6-1 to TRBJ1-2; D is unclear. CDR3 length: 12 amino acids. Looked up from germline, CDR1 is MNHNS and CDR2 is SASEGT. Trimming stripped 6 bases from V and 6 bases from J, with 11 bases between. CDR3 residues: CASSHPFDGYTF. The CDR3 coding sequence is TGTGCCAGCAGCCACCCTTTTGATGGCTACACCTTC.

The chain links TRBV2 to TRBJ1-5, with 8 bases matching TRBD1. The germline V gene encodes CDR1 SNHLY and CDR2 FYNNEI. V lost 4 bases and J lost 5; bases outside the gene matches: 7. The CDR3 runs 15 residues. CDR3 sequence (DNA): TGTGCCAGCAGTGCTTTAGGACAGGGCTATCAGCCCCAGCATTTT. Translating it yields CASSALGQGYQPQHF.

The chain joins TRBV27 to TRBJ1-2; D remains unclear. Germline lookup yields CDR1 MNHEY and CDR2 SMNVEV (reference sequence). The CDR3 extends over 14 amino acids. The V gene lost 2 bases and the J gene lost 6 bases, with 13 bases spanning the gap. The CDR3 loop is CASSLRDGLDGYTF. CDR3 in DNA: TGTGCCAGCAGTTTAAGAGACGGCCTAGATGGCTACACCTTC.

The V call is TRBV6-1, the J call TRBJ1-6; D is uncertain. Trimming left V 6 bases short and J 6 bases short, with 12 bases between. From germline, CDR1 is MNHNS and CDR2 SASEGT. The CDR3 length is 14 residues. As DNA, the CDR3 is TGTGCCAGCAGCGGGGTTCGACTTAATTCACCCCTCCACTTT. Residues: CASSGVRLNSPLHF.

The V call is TRBV7-6, the J call TRBJ2-5; D is undetermined. The ends were cut back, 1 base at V and 2 bases at J, with 5 bases in the middle. Germline values: CDR1 SGHVS, CDR2 FNYEAQ. There are 13 residues in the CDR3. The CDR3 sequence: CASSLGRQETQYF. The CDR3 DNA reads as TGTGCCAGCAGCTTAGGCAGGCAAGAGACCCAGTACTTC.

The gene calls are TRBV2 and TRBJ1-4; D unresolved. The CDR3 extends over 14 amino acids. The germline gives CDR1 SNHLY, CDR2 FYNNEI. Trimming left V 7 bases short and J 0 bases short, with 9 bases between. In DNA form, the CDR3 reads TGTGCCAGCATAAGCGGTCCAACTAATGAAAAACTGTTTTTT. This sequence encodes CASISGPTNEKLFF.

This clone was observed a single time. The V call is TRBV27, the J call TRBJ1-6; no reliable D call. The germline V and J ends were trimmed by 4 bases and 9 bases, with 13 bases remaining between them. Germline V gene data show CDR1 as MNHEY and CDR2 as SMNVEV (reference sequence). The CDR3 consists of 14 residues. The CDR3, as DNA: TGTGCCAGCAGTTCCCTGGGTGGAGGTTCACCCCTCCACTTT. Encoded protein: CASSSLGGGSPLHF.

The CDR3 DNA sequence: TGTGCCAGCAGCTCCTCAGCGGGGGTCACAGATACGCAGTATTTT. This gives the protein CASSSSAGVTDTQYF. The chain is built from TRBV11-2 and TRBJ2-3; 8 bases agree with TRBD2. The junction had 5 bases not matched to a gene; V was cut back by 4 bases and J by 2 bases. The CDR3 runs to 15 residues. The V gene's germline CDR1 is SGHAT and CDR2 FQNNGV.

The sample holds one count of this clone. The rearrangement uses TRBV28 and TRBJ1-5, with unresolved D. The CDR3 has 15 amino acids. The germline CDR1 and CDR2 sequences are MDHEN and SYDVKM. V lost 4 bases and J 4 bases, leaving 14 bases between the germline ends. This CDR3 is CASSSTIGRNQPQHF. CDR3 sequence (DNA): TGTGCCAGCAGTTCGACCATCGGACGGAATCAGCCCCAGCATTTT.

The CDR3 DNA sequence: TGTGCCAGCAGTTTACTAGGGACAGGGGGGAACGAGCAGTACTTC. Its protein product is CASSLLGTGGNEQYF. V and J are TRBV28 and TRBJ2-7, with 11 bases matching TRBD1. The CDR3 totals 15 residues. The germline V gene has CDR1 MDHEN and CDR2 SYDVKM. V shed 2 bases, J shed 5 bases, and the junction held 5 bases outside the gene matches.

The chain has TRBV19 and TRBJ1-2, with 11 bases aligning to TRBD1. Germline loops: CDR1 LNHDA, CDR2 SQIVND (reference sequence). Losses at the gene ends were 4 bases for V and 4 bases for J; bases not matched to a gene: 5. The CDR3 spans 15 residues. The CDR3 DNA reads as TGTGCCAGTAGTACGGACAGGGGGCTTATCTATGGCTACACCTTC. Translation: CASSTDRGLIYGYTF.

The chain has TRBV6-4 and TRBJ1-1; TRBD1 matches at 8 bases. This CDR3 has 20 amino acids. With V trimmed by 0 bases and J by 1 base, 16 bases remained unmatched. From germline, CDR1 is MRHNA and CDR2 SNTAGT. The CDR3 region has the DNA TGTGCCAGCAGTGACTCGAGAGACGGACGCAGGGGGCAGGGGAACACTGAAGCTTTCTTT. This codes for CASSDSRDGRRGQGNTEAFF.

V and J are TRBV4-3 and TRBJ1-2; D perhaps matches TRBD1 (5 bases). The CDR3 consists of 15 residues. Trimming stripped 0 bases from V and 4 bases from J, with 12 bases between. The germline gives CDR1 LGHNA, CDR2 YSLEER. CDR3 amino acids: CASSQDRGEGYGYTF. The CDR3 region has the DNA TGCGCCAGCAGCCAAGACCGGGGGGAAGGCTATGGCTACACCTTC.

The CDR3 protein is CASSYRQGHYNEKLFF. In nucleotides, the CDR3 is TGTGCCAGCAGTTACCGGCAGGGACACTATAATGAAAAACTGTTTTTT. The rearrangement joins TRBV6-5 to TRBJ1-4; the D gene is possibly TRBD1 (6 bases). Per germline, CDR1 MNHEY and CDR2 SVGAGI. This CDR3 is built from 16 residues. V gave up 2 bases and J gave up 4 bases, with 14 bases separating them.

The chain uses TRBV6-1 and TRBJ1-2; tentative D call: TRBD1 (6 bases). The length of the CDR3 is 14 residues. CDR1 is MNHNS and CDR2 is SASEGT in the germline V gene. V lost 2 bases, J lost 4 bases, and 11 bases lay in between. CDR3 in amino acids: CASSENGQSYGYTF. CDR3 nucleotides: TGTGCCAGCAGTGAAAATGGACAGAGCTATGGCTACACCTTC.

As regards this clone: Germline and junction disagree at one end, which may indicate a read error. The V gene is TRBV7-9, the J gene TRBJ2-2, with D possibly TRBD2 on 6 matching bases. CDR1 is SEHNR, CDR2 FQNEAQ, per germline (reference sequence). This CDR3 spans 14 amino acids. CDR3 amino acids: CAGRLVGNTGELFF. DNA of the CDR3: TGTGCCGGCAGACTAGTCGGGAACACCGGGGAGCTGTTTTTT.

V and J are TRBV18 and TRBJ2-7; 8 bases fit TRBD2. The CDR3 is made up of 13 amino acids. The ends lost 1 base at V and 5 bases at J; junction bases unmatched: 1. Germline CDR1 reads KGHSH; CDR2 reads LQKENI. CDR3 in amino acids: CASSPRRGDEQYF. The CDR3 region has the DNA TGTGCCAGCTCACCACGGCGGGGGGACGAGCAGTACTTC.

V is TRBV2 and J is TRBJ2-2, with a tentative D call TRBD1 (6 bases). V was clipped by 6 bases and J by 6 bases, with 17 bases between them. Germline V gene lookup returns CDR1 SNHLY and CDR2 FYNNEI. The CDR3 totals 15 residues. The CDR3 loop is CASRAATGRPGELFF. The CDR3 DNA is TGTGCCAGCAGGGCTGCGACAGGTCGGCCCGGGGAGCTGTTTTTT.

The rearrangement links TRBV6-5 to TRBJ1-2, with 8 nucleotides matching TRBD1. Germline loops: CDR1 MNHEY, CDR2 SVGAGI. Trimming removed 4 bases from V and 6 bases from J; junction bases left unmatched: 4. The CDR3 contains 13 residues. The CDR3 protein is CASSFRTGNGYTF. CDR3 nucleotide sequence: TGTGCCAGCAGTTTTCGGACAGGGAATGGCTACACCTTC.

This chain joins TRBV28 and TRBJ2-7, with 8 bases that match TRBD1. Germline V gene lookup returns CDR1 MDHEN and CDR2 SYDVKM. The V and J ends lost 2 bases and 4 bases, in that order; junction bases with no gene match: 10. The CDR3 has 16 amino acids. The DNA of the CDR3 is TGTGCCAGCAGTTTACAGGGGGCGTTTGTTTGGTACGAGCAGTACTTC. Residues: CASSLQGAFVWYEQYF.

The CDR3 nucleotides are TGTGCCAGCAGTTTATACGTCGATCAGCCCCAGCATTTT. It yields the protein CASSLYVDQPQHF. The chain is built from TRBV27 and TRBJ1-5; unclear D gene. Germline V CDR1 and CDR2: MNHEY, SMNVEV (reference sequence). The germline V and J ends were trimmed by 1 base and 5 bases, with 6 bases remaining between them. This CDR3 has 13 amino acids.

This chain links TRBV6-1 with TRBJ2-3, with D tentatively TRBD2 (6 bases). Germline CDR1 MNHNS, CDR2 SASEGT. CDR3 length: 14 amino acids. V shed 6 bases and J shed 1 base, with 11 bases lying between them. The CDR3 sequence is CASRPPGGTDTQYF. In DNA, the CDR3 is TGTGCCAGCAGGCCACCGGGGGGCACAGATACGCAGTATTTT.

This clone has a handful of counts. J is TRBJ1-1 and V is TRBV7-9; no reliable D call. The CDR3 runs 13 residues. Germline assignment: CDR1 SEHNR and CDR2 FQNEAQ (reference sequence). V was trimmed by 2 bases and J by 2 bases, leaving 6 bases between them. The CDR3 sequence is CASSLYSNTEAFF. Written as DNA, the CDR3 is TGTGCCAGCAGCTTATACAGCAACACTGAAGCTTTCTTT.

The chain combines TRBV7-9 with TRBJ1-2; no clear D gene. The V gene lost 3 bases and the J gene lost 4 bases, with 9 bases spanning the gap. Per the germline V gene, CDR1 is SEHNR and CDR2 is FQNEAQ (reference sequence). This CDR3 spans 13 amino acids. CDR3: CASSFEGGYGYTF. Here the CDR3 DNA reads TGTGCCAGCAGCTTTGAGGGCGGCTATGGCTACACCTTC.

This chain joins TRBV9 and TRBJ1-1; TRBD1 is a possible D gene (5 bases). V was trimmed by 3 bases and J by 6 bases, leaving 12 bases between them. There are 13 residues in the CDR3. Germline V CDR1 and CDR2: SGDLS, YYNGEE. The CDR3: CASSEGRGAEAFF. CDR3 nucleotide sequence: TGTGCCAGCAGCGAAGGCCGAGGGGCTGAAGCTTTCTTT.

The chain has TRBV27 and TRBJ2-3; D is perhaps TRBD1 (6 bases). Trimming took off 6 bases at V and 1 base at J, with 11 bases between the two ends. This CDR3 comprises 14 residues. The germline V gene has CDR1 MNHEY and CDR2 SMNVEV (reference sequence). The CDR3, as DNA: TGTGCCAGCAGGGCAGGGGCCGGCACAGATACGCAGTATTTT. This encodes CASRAGAGTDTQYF.

This clone was recorded only once. The CDR3 coding sequence is TGTGCCAGCAGACCGACAGGGAAGCATGAAAAACTGTTTTTT. This gives the protein CASRPTGKHEKLFF. This rearrangement joins TRBV6-1 to TRBJ1-4; 7 positions agree with TRBD1. The J segment lost 6 bases and the V segment lost 6 bases, leaving 7 bases of the junction unmatched. This CDR3 comprises 14 residues. CDR1 and CDR2 (germline): MNHNS, SASEGT.

V gene TRBV25-1 combines with J gene TRBJ1-3; D is perhaps TRBD1 (5 bases). Trimming took 4 bases from V and 7 from J, leaving 17 bases between them. The length of the CDR3 is 15 residues. Per the germline V gene, CDR1 is MGHDK and CDR2 is SYGVNS. The CDR3 sequence: CASSGGWDPGNTIYF. DNA for the CDR3: TGTGCCAGCAGTGGAGGTTGGGACCCCGGGAACACCATATATTTT.